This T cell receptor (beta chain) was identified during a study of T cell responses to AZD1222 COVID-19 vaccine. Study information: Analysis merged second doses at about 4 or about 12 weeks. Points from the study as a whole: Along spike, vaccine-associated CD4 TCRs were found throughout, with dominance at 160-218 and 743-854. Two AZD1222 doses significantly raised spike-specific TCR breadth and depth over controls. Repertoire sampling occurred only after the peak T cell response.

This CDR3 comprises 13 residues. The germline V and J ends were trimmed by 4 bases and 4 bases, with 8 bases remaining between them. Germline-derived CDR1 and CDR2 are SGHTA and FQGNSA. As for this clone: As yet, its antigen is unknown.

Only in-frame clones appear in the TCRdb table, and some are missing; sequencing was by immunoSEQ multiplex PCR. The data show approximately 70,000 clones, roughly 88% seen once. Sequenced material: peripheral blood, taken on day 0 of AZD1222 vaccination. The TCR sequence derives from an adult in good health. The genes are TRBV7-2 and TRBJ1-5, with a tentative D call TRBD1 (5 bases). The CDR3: CASSSGPNQPQHF. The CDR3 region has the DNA TGTGCCAGCAGCTCGGGACCTAATCAGCCCCAGCATTTT. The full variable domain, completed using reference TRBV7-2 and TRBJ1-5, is GAGVSQSPSNKVTEKGKDVELRCDPISGHTALYWYRQSLGQGLEFLIYFQGNSAPDKSGLPSDRFSAERTGGSVSTLTIQRTQQEDSAVYLCASSSGPNQPQHFGDGTRLSIL.